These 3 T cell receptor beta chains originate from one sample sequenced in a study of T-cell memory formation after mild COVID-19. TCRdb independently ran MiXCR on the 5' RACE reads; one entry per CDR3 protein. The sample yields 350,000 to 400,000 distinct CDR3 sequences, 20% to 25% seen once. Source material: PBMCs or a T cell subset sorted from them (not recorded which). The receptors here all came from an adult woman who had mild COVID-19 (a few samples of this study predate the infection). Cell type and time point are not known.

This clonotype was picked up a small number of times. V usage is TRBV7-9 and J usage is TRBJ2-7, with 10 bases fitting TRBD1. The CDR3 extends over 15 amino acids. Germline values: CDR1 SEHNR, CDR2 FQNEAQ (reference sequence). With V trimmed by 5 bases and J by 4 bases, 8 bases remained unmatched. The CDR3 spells CASSRGGTGAYEQYF. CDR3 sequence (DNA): TGTGCCAGCAGCCGAGGGGGGACAGGGGCGTACGAGCAGTACTTC.

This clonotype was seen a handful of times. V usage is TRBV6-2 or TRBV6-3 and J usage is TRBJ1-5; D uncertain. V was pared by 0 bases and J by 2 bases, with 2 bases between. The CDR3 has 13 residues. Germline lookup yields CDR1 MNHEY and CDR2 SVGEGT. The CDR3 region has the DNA TGTGCCAGCAGTTACTCGCGCAATCAGCCCCAGCATTTT. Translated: CASSYSRNQPQHF.

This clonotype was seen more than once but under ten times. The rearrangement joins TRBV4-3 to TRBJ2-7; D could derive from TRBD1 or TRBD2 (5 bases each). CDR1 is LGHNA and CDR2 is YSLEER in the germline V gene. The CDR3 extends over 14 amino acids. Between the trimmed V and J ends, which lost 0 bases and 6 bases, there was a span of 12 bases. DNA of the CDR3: TGCGCCAGCAGCCAAGACCTGAGGGGATCCGAGCAGTACTTC. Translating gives CASSQDLRGSEQYF.